These 9 T cell receptor beta chains were all obtained from the same sample, sequenced in a study of T cell changes during pregnancy in multiple sclerosis. Generated by immunoSEQ multiplex PCR, the TCRdb table keeps only in-frame clones and is missing some. The sample includes some 100,000 clones, roughly 93% of them seen just once. The source material was peripheral blood, sampled before pregnancy. The origin of the receptors is a female donor with multiple sclerosis, enrolled in a pregnancy study.

In this sample, this clone turned up a few times. The chain joins TRBV5-4 to TRBJ2-7; no clear D gene. Germline loops: CDR1 SGHNT, CDR2 YYREEE (reference sequence). The CDR3 is 13 amino acids. With 0 bases removed from V and 2 bases from J, the gap between germline ends came to 6 bases. This CDR3 is CASSLGTTYEQYF. The CDR3 DNA reads TGTGCCAGCAGCTTGGGAACTACCTACGAGCAGTACTTC.

The chain carries TRBV19 and TRBJ2-3; the match to TRBD2 covers 8 bases. J gave up 4 bases and V 6 bases, and 12 bases lay outside the gene matches. This CDR3 is built from 16 residues. CDR1 is LNHDA and CDR2 is SQIVND in the germline V gene (reference sequence). As DNA, the CDR3 is TGTGCCAGTAGGGCCGGGAGGGCAGCCTGGGCAGATACGCAGTATTTT. This encodes CASRAGRAAWADTQYF.

This chain links TRBV28 with TRBJ2-1; D is unclear. Germline CDR1 and CDR2: MDHEN and SYDVKM. V gave up 4 bases and J gave up 8 bases, with 9 bases separating them. This CDR3 comprises 12 residues. The CDR3 here is CASSSIFDEQFF. DNA of the CDR3: TGTGCCAGCAGTTCTATTTTCGATGAGCAGTTCTTC.

This chain uses TRBV2 with TRBJ1-1, with no clear D. V was cut by 5 bases and J by 0 bases, with 13 bases left in between. This CDR3 has 15 amino acids. Germline values: CDR1 SNHLY, CDR2 FYNNEI. CDR3 residues: CASSTTLDLNTEAFF. The CDR3 DNA sequence: TGTGCCAGCAGTACTACCTTAGACCTGAACACTGAAGCTTTCTTT.

The rearrangement uses TRBV4-1 and TRBJ2-5; weak D call: TRBD2 (6 bases). V lost 0 bases and J lost 1, with 18 bases in between. This CDR3 has 18 amino acids. CDR1 is MGHRA and CDR2 is YSYEKL in the germline V gene. CDR3 DNA sequence: TGCGCCAGCAGCCAAGATAGGTTACTACTAGCAGGCCAAGAGACCCAGTACTTC. Its translation: CASSQDRLLLAGQETQYF.

V and J are TRBV6-1 and TRBJ2-6, with a weak D call TRBD1 (6 bases). The CDR3 totals 16 residues. Germline-derived CDR1 and CDR2 are MNHNS and SASEGT. The ends were cut back, 3 bases at V and 0 bases at J, with 9 bases in the middle. The CDR3 loop reads CASSDRGGSGANVLTF. The CDR3 DNA sequence: TGTGCCAGCAGTGACCGAGGGGGCTCTGGGGCCAACGTCCTGACTTTC.

This clone has just one count. This chain connects TRBV7-9 to TRBJ2-7; D unclear. CDR3 length: 11 amino acids. Germline values: CDR1 SEHNR, CDR2 FQNEAQ (reference sequence). V lost 4 bases and J lost 3, with 4 bases in between. Here the CDR3 reads CASSSLYEQYF. The CDR3, as DNA: TGTGCCAGCAGCTCCCTCTACGAGCAGTACTTC.

This clone showed up just once. The chain carries TRBV6-6 and TRBJ1-5, with 9 bases that match TRBD1. The CDR3 length is 15 residues. Germline CDR1 and CDR2: MNHNY and SVGAGI (reference sequence). Trimming took 4 bases from V and 1 from J; bases not matched to a gene: 2. CDR3 amino acids: CASSLTGGSNQPQHF. The DNA of the CDR3 is TGTGCCAGCAGTTTAACAGGGGGCAGCAATCAGCCCCAGCATTTT.

V usage is TRBV6-5 and J usage is TRBJ2-2; the D gene is possibly TRBD1 (6 bases). CDR3 length: 11 amino acids. The germline V gene has CDR1 MNHEY and CDR2 SVGAGI. Trimming cost V 8 bases and J 6 bases, with 7 bases left between them. CDR3 region: CASGGPGELFF. The DNA of the CDR3 is TGTGCCAGCGGGGGCCCCGGGGAGCTGTTTTTT.